This entry features one TCR beta chain sequence. This specimen belongs to a study of blood T cell repertoires in COVID-19. Study background: Donors in the United States, Italy and Spain gave samples during acute or convalescent COVID-19. T cells, B-cell-depleted T cells, or PBMCs provided the cDNA or gDNA that served as material.

During active infection, Seattle patients enrolled and were then monitored through disease. The CDR3 runs to 17 residues. Germline V CDR1 and CDR2: KGHDR, SFDVKD. The V end lost 6 bases, the J end lost 0 bases, and 16 bases lay between the germline ends. Original analysis: Amplification of reference gene primers was used by the study to estimate nucleated cell counts. TCRdb keeps only in-frame clones here, not all; method: immunoSEQ multiplex PCR. V and J calls plus clone size are reproduced from that table; the DNA served to infer D and trimming. The table lists approximately 400,000 clones, 70% to 90% of them singletons.

Sequenced input: peripheral blood. The rearrangement joins TRBV24-1 to TRBJ2-2; D might be TRBD1 (6 bases). This clonotype was sampled from a woman aged 45-60 years with COVID-19, enrolled during active disease. CDR3 DNA sequence: TGTGCCACCAGTTCCGCCCGGGACAACGCGAACACCGGGGAGCTGTTTTTT. Its protein product is CATSSARDNANTGELFF.